This note documents a single T cell receptor (beta chain) sequence. This specimen belongs to a study of blood T cell repertoires in COVID-19. Original methodology: Reference gene primer amplification gave nucleated cell count estimates. TCRdb's table, derived via immunoSEQ multiplex PCR, lists solely in-frame clones and lacks some. That table supplies the V and J calls and clone size; D and trimming were determined from the DNA. The sample includes about 280,000 clones, nearly 90% of them seen just once. The germline gives CDR1 SSHAT, CDR2 FNYEAQ (reference sequence). CDR3 length: 14 amino acids. Trimming removed 6 bases from V and 6 bases from J, with 18 bases in between. Seattle patient enrollment occurred during active infection, with longitudinal follow-up thereafter.

This TCR was sampled from a woman aged 25 to 39 with COVID-19, enrolled during active disease. The rearrangement joins TRBV7-7 to TRBJ2-7; the D is unclear. Sequencing was done on a sample of peripheral blood. The CDR3 sequence is CASSPLQSGGEQYF. DNA of the CDR3: TGTGCCAGCAGTCCCCTTCAAAGTGGCGGCGAGCAGTACTTC. The variable domain in full, completed from reference TRBV7-7 and TRBJ2-7, reads GAGVSQSPRYKVTKRGQDVTLRCDPISSHATLYWYQQALGQGPEFLTYFNYEAQPDKSGLPSDRFSAERPEGSISTLTIQRTEQRDSAMYRCASSPLQSGGEQYFGPGTRLTVT.